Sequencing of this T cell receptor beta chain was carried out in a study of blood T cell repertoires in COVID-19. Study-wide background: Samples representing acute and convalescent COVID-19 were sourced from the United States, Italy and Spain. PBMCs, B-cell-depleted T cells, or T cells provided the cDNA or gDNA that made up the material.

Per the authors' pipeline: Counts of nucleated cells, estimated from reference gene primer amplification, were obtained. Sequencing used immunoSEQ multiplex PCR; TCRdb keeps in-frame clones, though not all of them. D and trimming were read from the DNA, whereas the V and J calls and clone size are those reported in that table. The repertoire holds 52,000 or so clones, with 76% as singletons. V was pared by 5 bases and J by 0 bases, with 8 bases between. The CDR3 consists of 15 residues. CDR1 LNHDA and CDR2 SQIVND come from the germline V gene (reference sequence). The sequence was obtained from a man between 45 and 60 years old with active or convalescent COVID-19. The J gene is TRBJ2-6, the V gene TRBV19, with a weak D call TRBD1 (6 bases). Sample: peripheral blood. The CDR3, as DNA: TGTGCCAGTAGTCTGGACAGCTCTGGGGCCAACGTCCTGACTTTC. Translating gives CASSLDSSGANVLTF.